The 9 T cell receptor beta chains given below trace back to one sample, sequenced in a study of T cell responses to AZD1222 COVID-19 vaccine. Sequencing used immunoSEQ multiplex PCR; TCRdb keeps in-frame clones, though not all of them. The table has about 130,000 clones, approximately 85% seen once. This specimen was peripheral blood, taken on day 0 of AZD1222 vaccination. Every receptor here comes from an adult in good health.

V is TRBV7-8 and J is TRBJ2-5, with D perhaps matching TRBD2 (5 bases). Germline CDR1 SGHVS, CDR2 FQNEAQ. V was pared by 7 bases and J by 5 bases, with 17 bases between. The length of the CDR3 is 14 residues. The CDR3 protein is CASTRRTSRETQYF. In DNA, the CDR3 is TGTGCCAGCACGAGACGGACTTCCCGGGAGACCCAGTACTTC.

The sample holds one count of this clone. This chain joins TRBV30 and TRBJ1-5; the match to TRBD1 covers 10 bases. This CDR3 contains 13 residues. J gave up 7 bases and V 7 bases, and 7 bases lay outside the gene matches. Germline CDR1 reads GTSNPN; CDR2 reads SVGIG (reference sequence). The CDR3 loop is CAFRQGANQPQHF. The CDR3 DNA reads TGTGCCTTCCGACAGGGGGCAAACCAGCCCCAGCATTTT.

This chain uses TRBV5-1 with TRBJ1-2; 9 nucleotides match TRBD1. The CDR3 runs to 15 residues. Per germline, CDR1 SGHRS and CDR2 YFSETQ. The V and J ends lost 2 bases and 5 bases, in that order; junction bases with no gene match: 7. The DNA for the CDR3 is TGCGCCAGCAGCTTAGCCGGGACAGGGACGTATGGCTACACCTTC. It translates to CASSLAGTGTYGYTF.

The DNA of the CDR3 is TGTGCCAGTAGTCTCCGGGGACAGGGCTTCGATCAGCCCCAGCATTTT. Amino acid sequence: CASSLRGQGFDQPQHF. V gene TRBV19 combines with J gene TRBJ1-5; 9 nucleotides match TRBD1. The V and J ends lost 5 bases and 5 bases, in that order; junction bases with no gene match: 10. The CDR3 has 16 residues. CDR1 and CDR2 (germline): LNHDA, SQIVND (reference sequence).

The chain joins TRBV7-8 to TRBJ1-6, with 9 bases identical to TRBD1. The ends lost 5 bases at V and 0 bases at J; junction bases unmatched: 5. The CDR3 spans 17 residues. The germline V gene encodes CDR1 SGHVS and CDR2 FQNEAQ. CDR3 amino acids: CASSIGTGSSYNSPLHF. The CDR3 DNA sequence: TGTGCCAGCAGCATAGGGACAGGGAGCTCCTATAATTCACCCCTCCACTTT.

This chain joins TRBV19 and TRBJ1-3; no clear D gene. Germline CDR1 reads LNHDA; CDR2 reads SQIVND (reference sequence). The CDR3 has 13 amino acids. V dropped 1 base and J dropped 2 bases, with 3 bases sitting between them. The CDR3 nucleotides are TGTGCCAGTAGTATAGCCCCTGGAAACACCATATATTTT. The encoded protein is CASSIAPGNTIYF.

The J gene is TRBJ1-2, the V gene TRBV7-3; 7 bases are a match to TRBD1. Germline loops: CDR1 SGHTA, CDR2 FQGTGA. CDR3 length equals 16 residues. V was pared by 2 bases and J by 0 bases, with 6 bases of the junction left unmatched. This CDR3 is CASSLVRDSANYGYTF. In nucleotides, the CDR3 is TGTGCCAGCAGCTTAGTCCGGGACAGTGCTAACTATGGCTACACCTTC.

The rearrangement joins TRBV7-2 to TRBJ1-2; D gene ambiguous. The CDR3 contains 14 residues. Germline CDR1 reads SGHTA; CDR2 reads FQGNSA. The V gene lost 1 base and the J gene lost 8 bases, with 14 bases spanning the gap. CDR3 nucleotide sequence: TGTGCCAGCAGCTTAGAGGCCAGCCGATGGGGCTACACCTTC. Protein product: CASSLEASRWGYTF. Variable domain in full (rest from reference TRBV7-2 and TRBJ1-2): GAGVSQSPSNKVTEKGKDVELRCDPISGHTALYWYRQSLGQGLEFLIYFQGNSAPDKSGLPSDRFSAERTGGSVSTLTIQRTQQEDSAVYLCASSLEASRWGYTFGSGTRLTVV.

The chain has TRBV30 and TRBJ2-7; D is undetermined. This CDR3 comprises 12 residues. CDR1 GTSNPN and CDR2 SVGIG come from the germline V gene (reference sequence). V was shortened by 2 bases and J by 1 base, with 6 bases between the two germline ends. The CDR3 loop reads CAWSYGSYEQYF. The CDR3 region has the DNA TGTGCCTGGAGTTATGGGTCCTACGAGCAGTACTTC.